This note documents a single T cell receptor beta chain sequence. What antigen it recognizes has not been identified. No much larger clone exists at a distance of one base, and base qualities are not known. Sample time point, as interpreted from the label and publication: more than five months of natalizumab therapy. The sample's treatment or condition label is to be understood as: on natalizumab therapy at sampling. Interferon beta had previously been received by all listed patients, and all PML patients were female. At 6 and 12 months of natalizumab therapy, T1 and T2 blood samples were collected, respectively. Isolation of peripheral blood mononuclear cells was performed by Ficoll-Hypaque density gradient centrifugation. The source of the sample is a study of multiple sclerosis patients with progressive multifocal leukoencephalopathy (dated by TCRdb to between 2018 and 2021). Study-wide context: Peripheral T and B cells were examined in MS patients who developed PML (4 under natalizumab, 1 after alemtuzumab) and in treated patients who did not develop PML. Two natalizumab-treated patients who later developed PML were followed longitudinally from before therapy through 6 and 12 months to PML onset. The goal was to find JC virus-specific or public T-cell expansions that arose at the time of PML onset. What the work shows at the level of the full study, not this receptor alone: Analysis was restricted to peripheral blood, although for natalizumab-associated PML, cerebrospinal fluid or brain lymphocytes might be more informative. Less diverse TRB repertoires in most PML patients were suggested by lower normalized Shannon entropy, whereas values near 1 were observed in the natalizumab-treated controls. When PML developed, neither common TRBV or TRBJ gene usage nor preferential TRBV-TRBJ pairings were detected. Although TRB clones above 0.5% frequency turned up only in PML patients, the clones expanded at PML onset were already present before and during natalizumab therapy. Because the cohort was small and descriptive, it remained unclear whether the findings reflect JC virus infection or general immunocompromise.

The method behind the library was the immunoSEQ multiplex PCR assay. To estimate template counts and remove amplification bias, each PCR was spiked with synthetic inline TR CDR3 controls covering all V-J pairings. Reads went through processing to reduce amplification and sequencing bias, and quantification was done against synthetic TR CDR3 analogs. The paper's data handling went like this. Raw data were processed in ImmunoSEQ Analyzer, removing out-of-frame sequences and CDR3s with stop codons, and genes were named by IMGT nomenclature. Repertoire diversity was summarized as normalized Shannon entropy, defined as 1 minus Pielou's evenness. TRB sequences were considered identical only when V gene, J gene and CDR3 were shared. Public PML clonotypes were defined as CDR3s shared by two or more PML-onset samples but absent from earlier samples, from controls, and from public databases. Skylign with the observed count method was used to analyze CDR3 amino acid composition at each position. TCRdb carries this immuneACCESS record with in-frame sequences only. Its versions omit some clonotypes, under half of them owing to an unresolved V gene in the studies checked, with the rest unexplained. D and trimming come from the DNA, and the V and J calls and clone size come from that table. The sample table holds some 30,000 clones, of which roughly 90% were seen once. The top ten clonotypes cover approximately 1.6% of the sample.

The CDR1 and CDR2 encoded by the germline V gene are SGHTA and FQGNSA. Inclusive of the bounding cysteine and phenylalanine, the CDR3 is 17 residues long. Only the CDR3 DNA is retained, 51 bases long and in frame from the first base. Trimming leaves V shorter by 5 bases and J shorter by 6 bases, with the junction holding 15 bases beyond the gene matches. Sample: PBMCs, taken from a patient treated with natalizumab. This receptor was taken from a human donor with multiple sclerosis. The chain is assembled from TRBV7-2 and TRBJ2-1, and 8 junctional nucleotides match TRBD1. This receptor carries the CDR3 CASSLGGGTGLRNEQFF. The DNA sequence reads TGTGCCAGCAGCCTGGGAGGCGGGACAGGCCTGCGCAATGAGCAGTTCTTC.